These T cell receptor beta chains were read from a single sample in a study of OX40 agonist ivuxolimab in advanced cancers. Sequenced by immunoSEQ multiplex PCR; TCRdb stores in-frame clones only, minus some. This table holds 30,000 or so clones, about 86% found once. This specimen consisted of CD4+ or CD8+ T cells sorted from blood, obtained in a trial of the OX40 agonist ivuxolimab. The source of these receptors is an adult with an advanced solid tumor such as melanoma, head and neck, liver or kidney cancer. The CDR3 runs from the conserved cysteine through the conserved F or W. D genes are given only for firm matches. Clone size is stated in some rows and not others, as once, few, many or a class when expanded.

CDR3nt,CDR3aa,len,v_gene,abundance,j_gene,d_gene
TGTGCCAGCAGTTTATCGAAAGGGCCACACACTGAAGCTTTCTTT,CASSLSKGPHTEAFF,15,TRBV27,NA,TRBJ1-1,NA
TGTGCCAAGATGGGACCGCCCTACGAGCAGTACTTC,CAKMGPPYEQYF,12,TRBV13,NA,TRBJ2-7,NA
TGTGCCAGCAGGGACAGGGCCTCCTCCTACAATGAGCAGTTCTTC,CASRDRASSYNEQFF,15,TRBV25-1,NA,TRBJ2-1,TRBD1
TGTGCCAGCAGCTTGGGGTCTACCTTGATCGGGGAGCTGTTTTTT,CASSLGSTLIGELFF,15,TRBV5-6,NA,TRBJ2-2,NA
TGTGCCAGCCGGACTACAGGGATCACTGAAGCTTTCTTT,CASRTTGITEAFF,13,TRBV25-1,NA,TRBJ1-1,NA
TGCGCCAGCAGCCGATCCAGGGGCCTGGGCACTGAAGCTTTCTTT,CASSRSRGLGTEAFF,15,TRBV4-3,NA,TRBJ1-1,NA
TGTGCCAGCAGCTTAGGTTTGGGAGCCCCAGGGGAAAAACTGTTTTTT,CASSLGLGAPGEKLFF,16,TRBV13,NA,TRBJ1-4,NA
TGTGCCAGCAGTGCCACAGGAGGCAATCAGCCCCAGCATTTT,CASSATGGNQPQHF,14,TRBV27,NA,TRBJ1-5,NA
TGTGCCAGCAGTCCCCAACAGAGAACCTACGAGCAGTACTTC,CASSPQQRTYEQYF,14,TRBV27,once,TRBJ2-7,NA
TGTGCCAGCAGCCCTGCGGGGAATCAGCCCCAGCATTTT,CASSPAGNQPQHF,13,TRBV6-5,few,TRBJ1-5,NA
TGTGCCAGCAGCTCAGCCTACAATGAGCAGTTCTTC,CASSSAYNEQFF,12,TRBV5-6,NA,TRBJ2-1,NA
TGTGCCAGCAGTGCATCGGGACCGGGGACTTTCTTT,CASSASGPGTFF,12,TRBV28,NA,TRBJ1-1,NA
TGTGCCAGCAGTGGCCGGGACGGGAATCAGCCCCAGCATTTT,CASSGRDGNQPQHF,14,TRBV2,NA,TRBJ1-5,NA
TGTGCCAGCAGCCCCGGGACAGGGTCCACTGAAGCTTTCTTT,CASSPGTGSTEAFF,14,TRBV11-2,NA,TRBJ1-1,TRBD1
TGTGCCAGCTTGGTCGGGAACACTGAAGCTTTCTTT,CASLVGNTEAFF,12,TRBV6-1,NA,TRBJ1-1,NA
TGTGCCAGCTCGTCTACAGGGGGGAACTCCTACGAGCAGTACTTC,CASSSTGGNSYEQYF,15,TRBV18,NA,TRBJ2-7,TRBD1
TGCGCCAGCAGGAGTGGTACAGGAGACACCGGGGAGCTGTTTTTT,CASRSGTGDTGELFF,15,TRBV5-1,NA,TRBJ2-2,NA
TGTGCCAGCAGCCCGCGGGAAGGGGGGAGGGCTGAAGCTTTCTTT,CASSPREGGRAEAFF,15,TRBV5-8,NA,TRBJ1-1,NA
TGTGCCACCCAGGGGGGACTATCACAAAGTACGCAGTATTTT,CATQGGLSQSTQYF,14,TRBV27,NA,TRBJ2-3,NA
TGTGCCAGCAGCCTTAGCACAGATACGCAGTATTTT,CASSLSTDTQYF,12,TRBV7-9,NA,TRBJ2-3,NA
TGTGCCAGCGGGTACAATCAGCCCCAGCATTTT,CASGYNQPQHF,11,TRBV6-5,NA,TRBJ1-5,NA
TGTGCCAGCAGCTTAGTCCAGGGTAACTATGACTACACCTTC,CASSLVQGNYDYTF,14,TRBV7-2,NA,TRBJ1-2,NA
TGTGCCAGCAGTTTAACCAGGTCTCTCGGGAGATCAGCGGCCCAGCATTTT,CASSLTRSLGRSAAQHF,17,TRBV28,NA,TRBJ1-5,NA